The sequence of this TCR beta chain was determined in a study of T cell responses to AZD1222 COVID-19 vaccine. This CDR3 spans 14 amino acids. V was pared by 4 bases and J by 3 bases, with 9 bases between. Germline assignment: CDR1 MNHEY and CDR2 SVGAGI. This clone was recorded a few times. Its antigen is currently unknown. Study-wide points: The donor cohort was predominantly white British with a female majority, and clonal diversity may have been underestimated. Two AZD1222 administrations were followed by greater Spike-specific TCR breadth and depth.

Produced via immunoSEQ multiplex PCR; TCRdb's table is partial and in-frame only. The sample carries 67,000 or so clones, around 84% recorded once. V usage is TRBV6-5 and J usage is TRBJ2-2; D not certain. The clonotype was recovered from an adult in good health. Here the sequenced sample was peripheral blood, taken on day 0 of AZD1222 vaccination. The CDR3 is CASSSGAYTGELFF. The CDR3 nucleotides read TGTGCCAGCAGTTCCGGAGCTTACACCGGGGAGCTGTTTTTT.